Each of the 10 T cell receptor beta chains below was sequenced from the same sample in a study of cytomegalovirus exposure and HLA in healthy donors. Clones were read by immunoSEQ multiplex PCR, and TCRdb kept only the in-frame ones, dropping some. This table has 150,000 to 200,000 clones, 84% appearing once. Sample: PBMCs. Receptors were obtained from a man younger than 45 in good health and CMV-seropositive.

The chain carries TRBV30 and TRBJ2-3; D not resolved. Germline V CDR1 and CDR2: GTSNPN, SVGIG (reference sequence). V was clipped by 2 bases and J by 2 bases, with 2 bases between them. The CDR3 runs 11 residues. This CDR3 is CAWSLTDTQYF. For the CDR3, the DNA is TGTGCCTGGAGTCTCACAGATACGCAGTATTTT.

This clone was observed a single time. This rearrangement joins TRBV4-1 to TRBJ2-6; TRBD1 matches at 8 bases. Looked up from germline, CDR1 is MGHRA and CDR2 is YSYEKL. This CDR3 comprises 18 residues. With V trimmed by 3 bases and J by 4 bases, 11 bases remained unmatched. This chain's CDR3 is CASSQTPDRVVGANVLTF. As DNA, the CDR3 is TGCGCCAGCAGCCAGACTCCGGACAGGGTCGTGGGGGCCAACGTCCTGACTTTC.

CDR3 sequence: CASSEPGSNYGYTF. In nucleotides, the CDR3 is TGTGCCAGCAGTGAACCGGGATCTAACTATGGCTACACCTTC. V and J are TRBV6-1 and TRBJ1-2; D not resolved. The CDR3 totals 14 residues. Looked up from germline, CDR1 is MNHNS and CDR2 is SASEGT. Trimming removed 2 bases at V and 0 bases at J, with 7 bases between.

This clone has more than one count but fewer than ten. J is TRBJ2-3 and V is TRBV7-3; TRBD2 matches 7 bases. Germline V gene data show CDR1 as SGHTA and CDR2 as FQGTGA. This CDR3 is built from 15 residues. V lost 5 bases to trimming and J lost 2 bases; unmatched junction nucleotides: 7. The CDR3 DNA reads as TGTGCCAGCAGCCCTGGGGCGGGAGACACAGATACGCAGTATTTT. Its translation: CASSPGAGDTDTQYF.

This chain uses TRBV5-6 with TRBJ1-2; 7 positions agree with TRBD1. Germline CDR1 reads SGHDT; CDR2 reads YYEEEE. V gave up 0 bases and J gave up 5 bases; unmatched junction bases: 10. The CDR3 covers 16 residues. The CDR3 is CASSLDRTGIGYGYTF. For the CDR3, the DNA is TGTGCCAGCAGCTTGGACCGGACAGGCATTGGATATGGCTACACCTTC. The full variable domain, its missing parts supplied by reference TRBV5-6 and TRBJ1-2, is DAGVTQSPTHLIKTRGQQVTLRCSPKSGHDTVSWYQQALGQGPQFIFQYYEEEERQRGNFPDRFSGHQFPNYSSELNVNALLLGDSALYLCASSLDRTGIGYGYTFGSGTRLTVV.

The chain recombines TRBV28 with TRBJ1-4; tentatively, D is TRBD1 (6 bases). Germline V CDR1 and CDR2: MDHEN, SYDVKM. Trimming left V 3 bases short and J 4 bases short, with 12 bases between. The CDR3 length is 15 residues. In DNA, the CDR3 is TGTGCCAGCAGTTTGGCCGGACAGAATAATGAAAAACTGTTTTTT. Encoded protein: CASSLAGQNNEKLFF.

The chain carries TRBV25-1 and TRBJ1-3; the D gene is possibly TRBD1 (6 bases). Per the germline V gene, CDR1 is MGHDK and CDR2 is SYGVNS. Trimming took 3 bases from V and 4 from J, leaving 10 bases between them. The CDR3 extends over 14 amino acids. CDR3 DNA sequence: TGTGCCAGCAGTGAGTCAGGGGCGGGAAACACCATATATTTT. This sequence encodes CASSESGAGNTIYF.

This chain links TRBV5-6 with TRBJ1-2; 10 bases map to TRBD1. V lost 3 bases, J lost 0 bases, and 11 bases stayed unmatched. There are 18 residues in the CDR3. The V gene's germline CDR1 is SGHDT and CDR2 YYEEEE. The CDR3 nucleotides read TGTGCCAGCAGCTCCCGGGGGACAGGGGATGTGGCTAACTATGGCTACACCTTC. It yields the protein CASSSRGTGDVANYGYTF.

CDR3 residues: CASSFNAGGETQYF. DNA of the CDR3: TGTGCCAGCAGCTTTAACGCAGGAGGGGAGACCCAGTACTTC. The gene calls are TRBV7-3 and TRBJ2-5; TRBD2 might be the D (6 bases). The CDR3 extends over 14 amino acids. Germline V gives CDR1 SGHTA, CDR2 FQGTGA. The V gene lost 3 bases and the J gene lost 5 bases, with 13 bases spanning the gap.

CDR3 loop: CASSRFPGGKGEQYF. The CDR3 DNA reads as TGTGCCAGCAGCCGGTTCCCGGGAGGAAAGGGCGAGCAGTACTTC. The chain is built from TRBV5-4 and TRBJ2-7, with TRBD2 matching over 7 bases. The CDR3 is 15 amino acids. Germline V gene data show CDR1 as SGHNT and CDR2 as YYREEE (reference sequence). With 4 bases clipped from V and 6 bases from J, the junction kept 13 bases outside the gene matches. Looking up the rest from reference TRBV5-4 and TRBJ2-7 gives the full variable domain: ETGVTQSPTHLIKTRGQQVTLRCSSQSGHNTVSWYQQALGQGPQFIFQYYREEENGRGNFPPRFSGLQFPNYSSELNVNALELDDSALYLCASSRFPGGKGEQYFGPGTRLTVT.